This paragraph reports one T cell receptor (beta chain). Its antigen is not yet known. One base away there is no much larger clone; base qualities are not given. The sample is drawn from a study of CD8 T cells in Susac syndrome (dated by TCRdb to between 2018 and 2021). Background on the whole study: Among the sequenced Susac syndrome patients, more than 5 had clinically active disease and eight were in clinical remission. At the time of blood withdrawal, Susac syndrome patients were either therapy-naive, taking corticosteroids (with some also receiving IVIg), or on IVIg alone. Whether CD8+ T cell activation and differentiation in Susac syndrome was antigen driven was tested using repertoire sequencing. Overall study results and their limits: The number of individuals in the TCR sequencing and HLA analysis was recognized as being relatively small. In patients with Susac syndrome, the CD4+ T cell repertoire showed no detectable clonal expansion.

RNA was extracted with the RNeasy kit and 0.5 to 1 ug was reverse transcribed using random hexamers. The immunoSEQ multiplex PCR assay, which covers 54 Vbeta and 13 Jbeta segments, was used to amplify TCR beta CDR3 regions. Bias from PCR amplification was corrected by using a synthetic template baseline for primer optimization and for computational correction. The source study handled its data this way. Only productive sequences were kept, with reads annotated to V, D and J genes according to IMGT and analyzed in immunoSEQ Analyzer. Clonality was computed as one minus Shannon entropy normalized by log2 of the number of productive unique sequences. For each patient and control, public and private clones were evaluated among the 100 most prevalent clones. A clone was defined as Susac-specific if it was absent from the healthy and MS cohorts, from over 1,000 published viral clones and from other ImmuneACCESS disease sequences. TCRdb handled the public reads itself, with Q25 trimming in fastp and clone calling in MiXCR, and kept productive beta chains. Each CDR3 protein gets just one entry, which takes the most common genes and DNA from the rows behind it. Here the V and J calls rest on TCRdb's processing, not on the authors' analysis. The sample has tens of thousands of distinct CDR3 sequences on record, about 94% of them singletons. The top ten hold about 0.3% of the sample.

CDR1 and CDR2 were assigned from the germline V gene (reference sequence) as DFQATT and SNEGSKA. Including cysteine and phenylalanine, the CDR3 has 14 amino acids. CDR3 DNA is the only sequence kept; it has 42 bases, read in frame from the first base. Compared with germline, V lacks 6 bases and J lacks 3 bases; bases without a gene match: 10. Peripheral blood CD8+ and CD4+ T cells from healthy donors, Susac syndrome patients and multiple sclerosis patients were profiled using high-throughput TCR beta sequencing. The Susac syndrome patients fulfilled recently defined diagnostic criteria for definite or probable disease. Bulk CD8+ and CD4+ T cells were purified by magnetic negative isolation, whereas CD8+ TEMRA cells were enriched by FACS. Blood was drawn into EDTA tubes, processed within 24 hours, and PBMCs were isolated by density gradient centrifugation. PBMCs intended for TCR sequencing were cryopreserved in liquid nitrogen and thawed later in a water bath at 37 degrees C. A purity of at least 90% was achieved for sorted or isolated CD4+, CD8+ and CD8+ TEMRA cells.

The sequencing sample was made of CD4+ T cells from PBMCs. The chain uses TRBV20-1 and TRBJ2-7; the central 8 bases match TRBD2. The TCR originated in a human donor with Susac syndrome. The nucleotide sequence reads as follows: TGCAGTGCCGCGAGGCGGGGGGCAATCTACGAGCAGTACTTC. Its coded protein is CSAARRGAIYEQYF.